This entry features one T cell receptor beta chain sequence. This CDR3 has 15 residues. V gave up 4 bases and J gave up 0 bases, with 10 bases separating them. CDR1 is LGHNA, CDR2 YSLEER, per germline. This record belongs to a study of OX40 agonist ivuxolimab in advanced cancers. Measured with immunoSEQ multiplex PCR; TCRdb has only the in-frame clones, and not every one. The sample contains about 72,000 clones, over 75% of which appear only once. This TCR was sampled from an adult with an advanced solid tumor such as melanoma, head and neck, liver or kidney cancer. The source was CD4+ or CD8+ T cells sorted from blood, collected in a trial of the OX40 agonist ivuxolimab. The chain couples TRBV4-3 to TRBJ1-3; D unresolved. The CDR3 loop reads CASSLSPYSGNTIYF. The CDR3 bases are TGCGCCAGCAGCCTATCCCCATACTCTGGAAACACCATATATTTT.